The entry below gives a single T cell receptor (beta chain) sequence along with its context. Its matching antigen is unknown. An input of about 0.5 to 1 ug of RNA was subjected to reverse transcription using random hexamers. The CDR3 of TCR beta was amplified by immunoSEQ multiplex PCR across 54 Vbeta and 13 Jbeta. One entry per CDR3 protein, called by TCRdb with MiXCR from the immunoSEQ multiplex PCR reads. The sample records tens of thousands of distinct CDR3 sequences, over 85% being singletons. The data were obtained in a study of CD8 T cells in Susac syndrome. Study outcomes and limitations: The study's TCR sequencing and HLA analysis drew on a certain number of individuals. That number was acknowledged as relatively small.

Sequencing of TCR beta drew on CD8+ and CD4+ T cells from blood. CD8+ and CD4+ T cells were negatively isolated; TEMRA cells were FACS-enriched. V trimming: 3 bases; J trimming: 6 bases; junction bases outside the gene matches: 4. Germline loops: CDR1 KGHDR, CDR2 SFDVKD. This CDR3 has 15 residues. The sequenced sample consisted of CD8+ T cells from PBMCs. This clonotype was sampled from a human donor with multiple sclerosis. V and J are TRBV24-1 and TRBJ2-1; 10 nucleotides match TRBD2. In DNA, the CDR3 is TGTGCCACCAGTGATGTACTAGCGGGGTTCAATGAGCAGTTCTTC. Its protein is CATSDVLAGFNEQFF.